The clone carrying this TCR beta chain was found once. The target antigen is unknown. This entry belongs to a study of cytomegalovirus exposure and HLA in healthy donors. Broader study findings: It was 150 or so TCR beta chains that were listed as cytomegalovirus-associated. In an earlier analysis, productive rearrangement rates for most beta V segments clustered near 87% or 30%. Presence/absence analyses assumed roughly uniform sequencing depth across donors. The majority of CMV-associated TCR beta chains were reported as apparently HLA-restricted in a later analysis.

60 Vbeta and 13 Jbeta primers were used in PCR. Some clones are missing from TCRdb's copy, which holds only in-frame ones; the method was immunoSEQ multiplex PCR. The sample consists of around 190,000 clones, around three quarters of them appearing once. Trimming at V came to 4 bases and at J to 0 bases, leaving 3 bases not matched to a gene. Germline lookup yields CDR1 SGHRS and CDR2 YFSETQ. This CDR3 has 16 amino acids. The specimen was PBMCs. V and J are TRBV5-1 and TRBJ2-6, with 8 positions matching TRBD1. The clonotype originates from a woman aged 30 to 39 in good health and CMV-seropositive. CDR3 DNA: TGCGCCAGCAGCGGAGGACAGGGCTCTGGGGCCAACGTCCTGACTTTC. Its translation: CASSGGQGSGANVLTF. The entire variable domain, with the rest obtained from reference TRBV5-1 and TRBJ2-6, is as follows: KAGVTQTPRYLIKTRGQQVTLSCSPISGHRSVSWYQQTPGQGLQFLFEYFSETQRNKGNFPGRFSGRQFSNSRSEMNVSTLELGDSALYLCASSGGQGSGANVLTFGAGSRLTVL.